These T cell receptor beta chains were read from a single sample in a study of Ad26.COV2.S vaccination and SARS-CoV-2 variants. Profiling relied on immunoSEQ multiplex PCR, and the TCRdb table lists in-frame clones only, not all of them. Of a few hundred thousand clones in the sample, less than 95% were seen once. Here the sequenced sample was peripheral blood, taken in a trial of Ad26.COV2.S vaccine versus placebo. These TCRs come from a person between 18 and 65 years old who received the Ad26.COV2.S COVID-19 vaccine or a placebo. CDR3s include the opening cysteine and the closing phenylalanine or tryptophan. Fields, in order: clone size, J gene, D gene, V gene, CDR3 protein, CDR3 DNA. A D gene is named only where the DNA matches it firmly. Size tells how often a clone was seen (once, few, many) or the class of an expanded clone, and some rows leave it out.

. | TRBJ1-4 | TRBD1 | TRBV4-1 | CASSQARGQGEKLFF | TGCGCCAGCAGCCAAGCGAGGGGGCAGGGTGAAAAACTGTTTTTT
once | TRBJ1-5 | . | TRBV5-5 | CASSFAPDNQPQHF | TGTGCCAGCAGCTTTGCTCCAGATAATCAGCCCCAGCATTTT
. | TRBJ2-1 | TRBD2 | TRBV29-1 | CSVEGSSGPKSSYNEQFF | TGCAGCGTTGAAGGGTCTAGCGGGCCCAAGAGCTCCTACAATGAGCAGTTCTTC
. | TRBJ2-5 | . | TRBV21-1 | CASSKVLAGGRKQETQYF | TGTGCCAGCAGCAAAGTACTAGCGGGAGGGCGGAAACAAGAGACCCAGTACTTC
. | TRBJ2-7 | . | TRBV12-3/TRBV12-4 | CASSKDSWMQYF | TGTGCCAGCAGTAAGGACAGCTGGATGCAGTACTTC
. | TRBJ2-7 | . | TRBV30 | CAWSRAYEQYF | TGTGCCTGGAGTCGGGCCTACGAGCAGTACTTC
. | TRBJ2-5 | . | TRBV12-3/TRBV12-4 | CASSLRDKETQYF | TGTGCCAGCAGTCTCCGGGACAAAGAGACCCAGTACTTC
. | TRBJ1-5 | TRBD1 | TRBV9 | CASSSTGEVRQPQHF | TGTGCCAGCAGCTCAACAGGGGAGGTACGTCAGCCCCAGCATTTT
. | TRBJ1-5 | TRBD1 | TRBV27 | CASSLDREQPQHF | TGTGCCAGCAGCCTCGACAGGGAACAGCCCCAGCATTTT
. | TRBJ1-5 | TRBD1 | TRBV10-3 | CAISEWAGGGNQPQHF | TGTGCCATCAGTGAGTGGGCAGGGGGTGGCAATCAGCCCCAGCATTTT
. | TRBJ1-3 | . | TRBV24-1 | CATSAPGQFSGNTIYF | TGTGCCACCAGTGCCCCGGGACAATTCTCTGGAAACACCATATATTTT
. | TRBJ1-1 | . | TRBV7-8 | CASSPTRFGNTEAFF | TGTGCCAGCAGCCCAACCCGCTTTGGGAACACTGAAGCTTTCTTT
. | TRBJ2-5 | . | TRBV7-2 | CASSLAPAGQETQYF | TGTGCCAGCAGCTTAGCTCCCGCGGGACAGGAGACCCAGTACTTC
. | TRBJ1-2 | TRBD1 | TRBV28 | CASSEPGQGVYGYTF | TGTGCCAGCAGCGAACCGGGACAGGGGGTCTATGGCTACACCTTC
. | TRBJ1-2 | . | TRBV14 | CASSQRTDYGYTF | TGTGCCAGCAGCCAAAGGACAGACTATGGCTACACCTTC
once | TRBJ2-3 | TRBD2 | TRBV6-4 | CASSDGGGTADTQYF | TGTGCCAGCAGTGACGGGGGAGGGACGGCAGATACGCAGTATTTT
. | TRBJ2-7 | . | TRBV5-6 | CASSFSYEQYF | TGTGCCAGCAGCTTCAGCTACGAGCAGTACTTC
. | TRBJ1-5 | . | TRBV20-1 | CSASVSTEHQPQHF | TGCAGTGCTAGTGTCTCGACAGAACATCAGCCCCAGCATTTT
. | TRBJ1-2 | . | TRBV19 | CASSIEASNYGYTF | TGTGCCAGTAGTATAGAGGCAAGCAACTATGGCTACACCTTC
. | TRBJ2-1 | . | TRBV6-2/TRBV6-3 | CASSYSGLPPYNEQFF | TGTGCCAGCAGTTACTCGGGACTCCCACCCTACAATGAGCAGTTCTTC
. | TRBJ2-1 | . | TRBV19 | CASSEGPHNEQFF | TGTGCCAGTAGTGAAGGACCCCACAATGAGCAGTTCTTC
. | TRBJ2-1 | . | TRBV19 | CASSPRREYNEQFF | TGTGCCAGTAGTCCGAGACGGGAGTACAATGAGCAGTTCTTC
. | TRBJ2-2 | . | TRBV18 | CASSRNTGELFF | TGTGCCAGCTCACGGAACACCGGGGAGCTGTTTTTT
. | TRBJ2-1 | TRBD2 | TRBV7-3 | CASSPPSGSPHEQFF | TGTGCCAGCAGCCCCCCTAGCGGGAGTCCCCATGAGCAGTTCTTC
once | TRBJ2-7 | TRBD2 | TRBV4-1 | CASRLLAGASYEQYF | TGCGCCAGCCGCCTCTTAGCGGGAGCCTCCTACGAGCAGTACTTC
. | TRBJ1-4 | TRBD1 | TRBV18 | CASSLRDRNEKLFF | TGTGCCAGCTCCCTACGGGACAGAAATGAAAAACTGTTTTTT
. | TRBJ2-3 | . | TRBV6-2/TRBV6-3 | CASSFGTARAQYF | TGTGCCAGCAGTTTTGGAACCGCCCGGGCGCAGTATTTT
. | TRBJ2-5 | . | TRBV5-5 | CASSFPTQETQYF | TGTGCCAGCAGCTTCCCGACCCAAGAGACCCAGTACTTC
. | TRBJ1-1 | . | TRBV28 | CASSSLGSGAPEAFF | TGTGCCAGCAGTTCCCTAGGGTCGGGGGCCCCTGAAGCTTTCTTT
few | TRBJ1-2 | TRBD1 | TRBV28 | CASSLPGQGGYGYTF | TGTGCCAGCAGTTTACCGGGACAGGGGGGATATGGCTACACCTTC
. | TRBJ2-7 | . | TRBV7-9 | CASRTGLVGGEQYF | TGTGCCAGCAGAACAGGACTAGTAGGGGGCGAGCAGTACTTC
. | TRBJ2-7 | . | TRBV7-2 | CASSLEFSSYEQYF | TGTGCCAGCAGCTTAGAATTCAGCTCCTACGAGCAGTACTTC
. | TRBJ2-5 | . | TRBV4-3 | CASSQDRGSETQYF | TGCGCCAGCAGCCAAGATCGGGGGTCAGAGACCCAGTACTTC
few | TRBJ1-1 | . | TRBV7-9 | CASSLEGNTEAFF | TGTGCCAGCAGCTTAGAGGGGAACACTGAAGCTTTCTTT
once | TRBJ2-5 | . | TRBV7-9 | CASSLTHEGETQYF | TGTGCCAGCAGCTTAACTCACGAGGGGGAGACCCAGTACTTC
. | TRBJ2-1 | TRBD1 | TRBV18 | CASSPLSGTGKNEQFF | TGTGCCAGCTCACCACTCTCCGGGACAGGGAAGAATGAGCAGTTCTTC
. | TRBJ2-1 | . | TRBV5-3 | CARSDYEQFF | TGTGCCAGAAGCGACTATGAGCAGTTCTTC
. | TRBJ2-7 | TRBD2 | TRBV28 | CASSYSGRAAEQYF | TGTGCCAGCAGTTACAGCGGGAGGGCCGCCGAGCAGTACTTC
. | TRBJ1-1 | TRBD1 | TRBV20-1 | CSAGPGQRAFF | TGCAGTGCTGGACCGGGACAGAGAGCTTTCTTT
. | TRBJ2-2 | . | TRBV28 | CASMRDTGELFF | TGTGCCAGCATGCGGGATACCGGGGAGCTGTTTTTT
. | TRBJ2-7 | TRBD1 | TRBV9 | CASSVGGGQGHEQYF | TGTGCCAGCAGCGTAGGGGGAGGACAGGGCCACGAGCAGTACTTC
. | TRBJ1-2 | TRBD1 | TRBV4-2 | CASSLETGKVFGYTF | TGTGCCAGCAGCCTAGAGACAGGGAAGGTTTTTGGCTACACCTTC
. | TRBJ2-6 | . | TRBV3-1/TRBV3-2 | CASSQGFSGIPSGANVLTF | TGTGCCAGCAGCCAAGGTTTTAGCGGTATTCCTTCTGGGGCCAACGTCCTGACTTTC
. | TRBJ2-7 | TRBD1 | TRBV27 | CASSLWQGDYEQYF | TGTGCCAGCAGTTTATGGCAGGGGGACTACGAGCAGTACTTC
. | TRBJ2-1 | TRBD2 | TRBV6-7 | CARIREVPYNEQFF | TGTGCCAGGATTCGGGAGGTTCCCTACAATGAGCAGTTCTTC
. | TRBJ2-2 | TRBD2 | TRBV18 | CASSPRLAGDMSGELFF | TGTGCCAGCTCACCGCGACTAGCGGGAGATATGAGCGGGGAGCTGTTTTTT
. | TRBJ1-2 | . | TRBV27 | CASSPRGGRRYTF | TGTGCCAGCAGCCCTCGGGGGGGGAGACGCTACACCTTC
. | TRBJ2-5 | TRBD1 | TRBV7-9 | CASSQTGGRQETQYF | TGTGCCAGCAGCCAGACAGGGGGGAGGCAAGAGACCCAGTACTTC